Below, one T cell receptor (beta chain) is given with its context. The CDR3 is made up of 16 amino acids. The V gene end was trimmed by 4 bases and the J gene end by 5 bases; junction bases not matched to a gene: 4. Germline V gene data show CDR1 as LGHDT and CDR2 as YNNKEL (reference sequence). This sample was taken from a study of patients and donors after allogeneic stem cell transplantation. Via MiXCR, TCRdb re-called the RT-PCR reads, giving one row per CDR3 protein. The data show hundreds of thousands of distinct CDR3 sequences, around two fifths seen once. This rearrangement joins TRBV3-1 to TRBJ2-2; 13 bases map to TRBD2. What was sequenced was blood, either unsorted or a sorted T cell fraction (not recorded which). This TCR was sampled from a human donor who was either an allogeneic HSCT recipient or a stem cell or donor lymphocyte infusion donor (not recorded which). It is not recorded whose cells these are; they may come from a transplant donor. The CDR3 sequence: CASSLGLAGRTGELFF. Here the CDR3 DNA reads TGTGCCAGCAGCCTGGGACTAGCGGGGCGGACCGGGGAGCTGTTTTTT.